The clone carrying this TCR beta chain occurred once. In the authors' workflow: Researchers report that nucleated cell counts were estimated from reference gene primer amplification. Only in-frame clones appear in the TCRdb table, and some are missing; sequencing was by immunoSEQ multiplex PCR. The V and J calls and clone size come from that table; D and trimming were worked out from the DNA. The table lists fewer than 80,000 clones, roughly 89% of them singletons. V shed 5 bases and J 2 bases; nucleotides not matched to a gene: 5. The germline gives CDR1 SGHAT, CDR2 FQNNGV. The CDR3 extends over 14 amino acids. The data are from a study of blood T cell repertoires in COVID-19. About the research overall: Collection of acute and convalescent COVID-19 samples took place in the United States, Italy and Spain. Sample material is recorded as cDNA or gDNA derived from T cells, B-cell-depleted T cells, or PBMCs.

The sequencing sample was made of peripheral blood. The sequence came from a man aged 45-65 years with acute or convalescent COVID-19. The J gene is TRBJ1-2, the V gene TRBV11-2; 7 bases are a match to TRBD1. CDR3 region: CASSAGDRNYGYTF. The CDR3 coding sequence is TGTGCCAGCAGCGCCGGGGACAGAAACTATGGCTACACCTTC.